This T cell receptor (beta chain) emerged from a study of blood T cell repertoires in COVID-19 (dated by TCRdb to 2020 to 2021). Turning to the overall study: The collaborator samples originated in the United States, Italy and Spain and spanned the acute and convalescent phases of COVID-19. Where available, HLA class I and class II types were obtained from metadata supplied by the sample provider rather than from assay-based typing. The material from the prospective study consisted of cDNA or gDNA derived from T cells, B-cell-depleted T cells, or PBMCs. A freely available public database, intended as a resource for researchers studying the immune response to SARS-CoV-2, is where the repertoires were released. The dataset comprised deeply sampled blood TCRbeta repertoires from subjects exposed to, actively infected with, or recovered from COVID-19. A de-identified subject ID, COVID-19 status, age in years and sex were almost always included in the sample metadata. The samples were drawn from two sources: the first 160 participants of the ongoing ImmuneRACE study, and fewer than 1,500 subjects contributed by 6 global collaborators.

Paper-wide results and their limitations: The amount of clinical and demographic metadata varied by source and participant and was provided uncurated.

The CDR1 and CDR2 encoded by the germline V gene are SGHRS and YFSETQ. From V the trimming removes 4 bases and from J it removes 2 bases, while the gene matches leave 4 bases of the junction unaccounted for. The CDR3 measures 14 amino acids from cysteine to phenylalanine. Of all the DNA, just the CDR3 is kept, 42 bases in frame from base 1. Whole blood was collected in K2EDTA tubes by collaborating institutions according to the institutions' own protocols. For TCRbeta analysis, collaborators shipped samples in one of three forms: frozen whole blood, isolated PBMCs, or DNA extracted from either of those sample types. This clone has only one observation. Its antigen target is currently unknown. Per-nucleotide qualities are absent, and no much larger clonotype sits a single base away. The immunoSEQ Assay, a bias-controlled multiplex PCR, was used to amplify TCRbeta CDR3 regions from genomic DNA. In the paper's pipeline: Within the assay, amplification of reference gene primers was used to estimate how many nucleated cells each sample contained. To quantify the absolute abundance of each unique TCRbeta CDR3 rearrangement, sequence reads were collapsed and filtered. Productive Simpson clonality was computed per sample as the square root of Simpson's diversity index over productive rearrangements. This is the immuneACCESS table as TCRdb keeps it, with only in-frame sequences that have V and J called. A part of the clones is gone; compared with another copy, unresolved V genes explain less than half, and the rest is unexplained. D and trimming were read from the DNA, whereas the V and J calls and clone size are those reported in that table. The sample yields roughly 270,000 clones; around 90% were counted once. The ten largest clonotypes hold 9.4% of the sample.

Sequencing was carried out using peripheral blood. This clonotype originated in a young man with active or convalescent COVID-19. Recombination joined TRBV5-1 with TRBJ2-7; TRBD1 matches 9 bases in the middle. The CDR3 sequence is CASSGTGNPYEQYF. The nucleotide sequence is TGCGCCAGCAGCGGGACAGGGAACCCCTACGAGCAGTACTTC.